This T cell receptor beta chain comes out of a study of blood T cells in healthy people across ages. Primed by a sample-barcoded 5' primer and a J-beta primer mix, a second PCR proceeded for about 7 to 11 cycles. TCRdb fed the 5' RACE reads into MiXCR, producing one record per CDR3 protein. The sample holds about 800,000 distinct CDR3 sequences, more than 35% seen once. This clonotype was counted ten times or more. What it recognizes is unknown. Study findings and constraints: Donors of long life had a larger count of naive CD4+ cells and greater diversity than aged donors.

This receptor was taken from an elderly man in good health. The sample comprised blood.

The CDR3 is CASSLGGTGGNEQFF. As DNA, the CDR3 is TGTGCCAGCAGCTTAGGTGGGACTGGAGGAAATGAGCAGTTCTTC. This chain joins TRBV7-2 and TRBJ2-1; the D gene is possibly TRBD2 (6 bases). Trimming left V 1 base short and J 7 bases short, with 14 bases between. This CDR3 contains 15 residues. The germline CDR1 and CDR2 sequences are SGHTA and FQGNSA.